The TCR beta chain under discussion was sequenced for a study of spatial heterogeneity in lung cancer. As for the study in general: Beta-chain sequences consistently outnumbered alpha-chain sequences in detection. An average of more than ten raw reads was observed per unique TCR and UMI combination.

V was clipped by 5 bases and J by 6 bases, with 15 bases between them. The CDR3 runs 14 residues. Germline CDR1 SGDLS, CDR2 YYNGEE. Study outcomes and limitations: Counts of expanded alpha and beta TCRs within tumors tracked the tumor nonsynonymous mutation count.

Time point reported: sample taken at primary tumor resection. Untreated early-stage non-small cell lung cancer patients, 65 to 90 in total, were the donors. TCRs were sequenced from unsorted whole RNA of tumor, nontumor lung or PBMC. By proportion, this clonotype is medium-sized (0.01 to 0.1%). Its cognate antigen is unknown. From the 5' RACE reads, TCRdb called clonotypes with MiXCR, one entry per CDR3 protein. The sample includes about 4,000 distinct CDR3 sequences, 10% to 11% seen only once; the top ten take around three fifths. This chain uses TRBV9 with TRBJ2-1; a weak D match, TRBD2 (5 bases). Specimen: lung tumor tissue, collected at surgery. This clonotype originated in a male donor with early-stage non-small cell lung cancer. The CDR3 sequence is CASSPSSEFNEQFF. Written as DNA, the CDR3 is TGTGCCAGCAGTCCTAGCAGTGAGTTCAATGAGCAGTTCTTC.